This T cell receptor beta chain is from a study of identical twins. TCRdb reprocessed the 5' RACE reads via MiXCR and lists one record per CDR3 protein. The table has roughly 240,000 distinct CDR3 sequences, approximately 7.9% seen once. CDR1 is MDHEN, CDR2 SYDVKM, per germline. The ends lost 6 bases at V and 5 bases at J; junction bases unmatched: 6. The CDR3 length is 13 residues. These records were also assigned to another study, of yellow fever vaccine responses in identical twins.

The rearrangement uses TRBV28 and TRBJ2-7; 8 bases fit TRBD1. The clonotype was recovered from a woman under 30 in good health. Sequenced sample: CD8+ T cells sorted from blood. CDR3 nucleotides: TGTGCCAGCAGCCCGACAGGGGACCACGAGCAGTACGTC. This sequence encodes CASSPTGDHEQYV.